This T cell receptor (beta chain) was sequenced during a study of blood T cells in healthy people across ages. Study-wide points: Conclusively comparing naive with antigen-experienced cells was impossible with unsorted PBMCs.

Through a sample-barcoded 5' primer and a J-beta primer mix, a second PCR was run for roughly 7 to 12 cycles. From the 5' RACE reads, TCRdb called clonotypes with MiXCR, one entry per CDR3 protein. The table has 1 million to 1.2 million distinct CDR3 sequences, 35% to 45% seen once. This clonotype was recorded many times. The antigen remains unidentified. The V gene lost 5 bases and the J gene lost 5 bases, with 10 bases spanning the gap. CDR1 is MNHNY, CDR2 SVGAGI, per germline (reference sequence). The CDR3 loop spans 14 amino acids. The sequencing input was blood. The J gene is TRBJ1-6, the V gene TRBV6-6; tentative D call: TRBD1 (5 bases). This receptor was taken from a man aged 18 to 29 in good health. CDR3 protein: CASSGGRDNSPLHF. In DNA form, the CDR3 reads TGTGCCAGCAGTGGGGGACGGGATAATTCACCCCTCCACTTT.